The 32 T cell receptor beta chains listed next were all sequenced from one sample in a study of Graves' ophthalmopathy and Graves' hyperthyroidism. TCR beta CDR3 amplification used RNA transcripts. Second-round multiplex PCR followed a first-round RT-PCR using HTBI primers. Using its own MiXCR run on the multiplex PCR reads, TCRdb lists one record per CDR3 protein. The table has around 470,000 distinct CDR3 sequences, about 15% seen once. Sequences were obtained from blood. The source of these receptors is a woman aged 30 to 39 with Graves' ophthalmopathy.

The sample holds a few counts of this clonotype. With a much larger clone just one base away, this may be a read error. V usage is TRBV12-3 or TRBV12-4 and J usage is TRBJ1-2; 7 positions match TRBD1. V lost 6 bases, J lost 4 bases, and 8 bases stayed unmatched. This CDR3 contains 14 residues. This CDR3 is CASRTGGQAYGYTF. Written as DNA, the CDR3 is TGTGCCAGCAGAACGGGAGGACAGGCCTATGGCTACACCTTC.

This clonotype appeared many times. This chain joins TRBV12-3 or TRBV12-4 and TRBJ2-7, with D perhaps matching TRBD1 or TRBD2 (5 bases each). The CDR3 covers 15 residues. V dropped 6 bases and J dropped 5 bases, with 20 bases sitting between them. CDR3 sequence reads: CASSSVTSGDDEQYF. CDR3 bases: TGTGCCAGCAGCTCAGTGACAAGTGGGGACGACGAGCAGTACTTC.

This clonotype was observed at least ten times. The chain is built from TRBV27 and TRBJ1-6; D might be TRBD1 (5 bases). The CDR3 has 17 residues. CDR1 is MNHEY, CDR2 SMNVEV, per germline (reference sequence). V was trimmed by 2 bases and J by 4 bases, leaving 15 bases between them. The CDR3 DNA reads TGTGCCAGCAGTTTAAGTGGGCAGGGAGGGTATAATTCACCCCTCCACTTT. Translated, it gives CASSLSGQGGYNSPLHF.

This clonotype was seen ten or more times. The V call is TRBV28, the J call TRBJ1-1; 11 bases fit TRBD1. Trimming removed 6 bases from V and 3 bases from J; junction bases left unmatched: 0. This CDR3 comprises 13 residues. Per germline, CDR1 MDHEN and CDR2 SYDVKM. CDR3 residues: CASRGQGDTEAFF. The CDR3 DNA reads as TGTGCCAGCAGGGGACAGGGGGACACTGAAGCTTTCTTT.

This clonotype was detected ten times or more. J is TRBJ1-2 and V is TRBV3-1; D not certain. The CDR3 consists of 11 residues. Germline CDR1 LGHDT, CDR2 YNNKEL (reference sequence). Trimming took 4 bases from V and 9 from J, leaving 9 bases between them. The CDR3 region is CASSLAISYTF. The CDR3 nucleotides read TGTGCCAGCAGCCTTGCTATTAGCTACACCTTC. The entire variable domain, with the rest obtained from reference TRBV3-1 and TRBJ1-2, is as follows: DTAVSQTPKYLVTQMGNDKSIKCEQNLGHDTMYWYKQDSKKFLKIMFSYNNKELIINETVPNRFSPKSPDKAHLNLHINSLELGDSAVYFCASSLAISYTFGSGTRLTVV.

Ten or more counts support this clonotype. This chain links TRBV7-8 with TRBJ2-7; TRBD2 agrees at 14 bases. This CDR3 comprises 16 residues. V lost 3 bases, J lost 1 base, and 2 bases stayed unmatched. Germline V lookup: CDR1 SGHVS, CDR2 FQNEAQ. The CDR3 is CASSLGTSGSSYEQYF. The CDR3 DNA is TGTGCCAGCAGCTTGGGGACTAGCGGGAGTTCCTACGAGCAGTACTTC.

This rearrangement joins TRBV4-1 to TRBJ1-5, with D perhaps TRBD1 (5 bases). Trimming cost V 1 base and J 5 bases, with 9 bases left between them. The CDR3 has 14 amino acids. CDR1 is MGHRA, CDR2 YSYEKL, per germline. CDR3 amino acids: CASSQAGFDQPQHF. The CDR3 nucleotides are TGCGCCAGCAGCCAAGCAGGGTTCGATCAGCCCCAGCATTTT.

This clonotype was seen ten or more times. V and J are TRBV6-5 and TRBJ2-5, with 10 bases matching TRBD2. The CDR3 covers 17 residues. The trim removed 0 bases at V and 4 bases at J, leaving 8 bases unmatched. CDR1 and CDR2 (germline): MNHEY, SVGAGI. CDR3 sequence (DNA): TGTGCCAGCAGTTACTCTGTTGGGGTAGCGGGAGGAGAGACCCAGTACTTC. Its protein product is CASSYSVGVAGGETQYF.

The V gene is TRBV6-1, the J gene TRBJ1-1; the D is unclear. Trimming cost V 3 bases and J 3 bases, with 8 bases left between them. The CDR3 is made up of 13 amino acids. CDR1 is MNHNS and CDR2 is SASEGT in the germline V gene. The CDR3 DNA reads as TGTGCCAGCAGTGACAGAGGAGACACTGAAGCTTTCTTT. Translating it yields CASSDRGDTEAFF.

This clonotype was seen only a few times. The V call is TRBV3-1, the J call TRBJ1-5; 7 bases align to TRBD1. CDR3 length: 15 amino acids. Germline lookup yields CDR1 LGHDT and CDR2 YNNKEL (reference sequence). The trim removed 1 base at V and 9 bases at J, leaving 9 bases unmatched. CDR3 DNA: TGTGCCAGCAGCCAAGGGGACAGTTCGACGGGGCCCCAGCATTTT. This codes for CASSQGDSSTGPQHF.

In this sample, this clonotype turned up many times. The genes are TRBV27 and TRBJ2-2; tentatively, D is TRBD1 (5 bases). The CDR3 is made up of 14 amino acids. The germline gives CDR1 MNHEY, CDR2 SMNVEV (reference sequence). V was shortened by 5 bases and J by 4 bases, with 11 bases between the two germline ends. The CDR3 sequence: CASSPGRSTGELFF. For the CDR3, the DNA is TGTGCCAGCAGTCCAGGGCGGTCCACCGGGGAGCTGTTTTTT.

This clonotype occurred many times. The junction departs from germline at one end; a sequencing error may be responsible. The CDR3, as DNA: TGTGCCAGCAGCTTAGGACAGTCCCAGCATTTT. Amino acids: CASSLGQSQHF. The chain carries TRBV12-3 or TRBV12-4 and TRBJ1-5; the D gene is possibly TRBD1 (6 bases). CDR3 size: 11 residues.

This clonotype was detected many times. This chain links TRBV19 with TRBJ1-2, with D possibly being TRBD1 (6 bases). The CDR3 runs 16 residues. Trimming removed 3 bases from V and 5 bases from J, with 19 bases in between. CDR1 and CDR2 (germline): LNHDA, SQIVND (reference sequence). CDR3: CASSINSGTSVYGYTF. The CDR3, as DNA: TGTGCCAGTAGTATTAACTCCGGGACATCTGTTTATGGCTACACCTTC.

This clonotype was observed many times. The gene calls are TRBV6-4 and TRBJ1-1; no definite D call. There are 13 residues in the CDR3. Per germline, CDR1 MRHNA and CDR2 SNTAGT. Trimming removed 4 bases from V and 1 base from J, with 7 bases in between. The CDR3 region is CASSVEENTEAFF. The CDR3 DNA is TGTGCCAGCAGTGTAGAGGAGAACACTGAAGCTTTCTTT.

Written as DNA, the CDR3 is TGTGCCAGCAGTGAAGCGTGGGCAGGGCTTGGAAACACCATATATTTT. This translates into CASSEAWAGLGNTIYF. The gene calls are TRBV6-1 and TRBJ1-3; D might be TRBD1 (5 bases). The CDR3 sequence is 16 residues long. Trimming left V 0 bases short and J 3 bases short, with 12 bases between. In germline, CDR1 is MNHNS, CDR2 SASEGT.

With respect to this clonotype: Compared with germline, one end of the junction differs, possibly owing to a read error. The chain has TRBV27 and TRBJ2-7; the match to TRBD1 covers 8 bases. The CDR3 is 14 residues long. Germline loops: CDR1 MNHEY, CDR2 SMNVEV (reference sequence). In DNA, the CDR3 is TGTGCCTGCAGTACCCGGACAGGGATGGACGGGCAGTACTTC. Amino acids: CACSTRTGMDGQYF.

This clonotype was recorded at least ten times. The gene calls are TRBV19 and TRBJ2-5; the D is unclear. V was shortened by 5 bases and J by 2 bases, with 9 bases between the two germline ends. The CDR3 has 13 residues. Germline values: CDR1 LNHDA, CDR2 SQIVND (reference sequence). As DNA, the CDR3 is TGTGCCAGTAGTTCTCCGTATCAAGAGACCCAGTACTTC. Translated: CASSSPYQETQYF.

The chain combines TRBV27 with TRBJ1-1, with D hard to call. The CDR3 is made up of 12 amino acids. Between the trimmed V and J ends, which lost 11 bases and 4 bases, there was a span of 14 bases. Germline assignment: CDR1 MNHEY and CDR2 SMNVEV (reference sequence). Written as DNA, the CDR3 is TGTGCCTCCGGGCCCCGGGGCACTGAAGCTTTCTTT. Translating it yields CASGPRGTEAFF.

In its sample, this clonotype was seen many times. The chain joins TRBV27 to TRBJ2-5; no reliable D call. CDR1 MNHEY and CDR2 SMNVEV come from the germline V gene (reference sequence). Trimming took 5 bases from V and 7 from J, leaving 11 bases between them. This CDR3 is built from 12 residues. Here the CDR3 reads CASSKPWGTQYF. For the CDR3, the DNA is TGTGCCAGCAGTAAGCCTTGGGGGACCCAGTACTTC.

At least ten counts were recorded for this clonotype. The J gene is TRBJ1-1, the V gene TRBV14; TRBD1 aligns across 8 bases. Losses at the gene ends were 11 bases for V and 0 bases for J; bases not matched to a gene: 11. This CDR3 is built from 15 residues. CDR1 is SGHDN and CDR2 is FVKESK in the germline V gene. CDR3: CAQIAGGGMNTEAFF. CDR3 nucleotide sequence: TGTGCCCAAATCGCAGGGGGCGGAATGAACACTGAAGCTTTCTTT.

This clonotype was detected ten times or more. V is TRBV28 and J is TRBJ2-7, with TRBD1 as a possible D gene (6 bases). CDR3 length: 15 amino acids. Per the germline V gene, CDR1 is MDHEN and CDR2 is SYDVKM. Trimming removed 2 bases at V and 2 bases at J, with 13 bases between. The CDR3 region is CASSLGDTATYEQYF. CDR3 bases: TGTGCCAGCAGTTTAGGGGACACCGCCACCTACGAGCAGTACTTC.

This clonotype was counted many times. This chain links TRBV28 with TRBJ2-2, with 7 positions matching TRBD2. Unmatched junction bases numbered 10, after V lost 5 bases and J lost 1 base. The CDR3 covers 17 residues. Germline CDR1 MDHEN, CDR2 SYDVKM. The CDR3 sequence is CASSAWGGRVNTGELFF. CDR3 sequence (DNA): TGTGCCAGCAGTGCCTGGGGCGGGAGAGTGAACACCGGGGAGCTGTTTTTT.

This clonotype was counted a few times. The chain joins TRBV29-1 to TRBJ2-5; tentatively, D is TRBD1 or TRBD2 (7 bases each). Germline-derived CDR1 and CDR2 are SQVTM and ANQGSEA. V was shortened by 7 bases and J by 7 bases, with 28 bases between the two germline ends. The CDR3 has 16 amino acids. The CDR3 DNA follows: TGCAGCGCTCGGCCAGGGGGATCTAGCGGCAGGTGGACCCAGTACTTC. It specifies CSARPGGSSGRWTQYF.

This clonotype has at least ten counts. This sequence joins TRBV6-4 and TRBJ1-2; TRBD1 agrees at 9 bases. CDR1 is MRHNA, CDR2 SNTAGT, per germline. The ends lost 2 bases at V and 3 bases at J; junction bases unmatched: 10. The CDR3 spans 17 residues. The CDR3 DNA sequence: TGTGCCAGCAGTGACGGGACAGGGTTACCCCGGTACTATGGCTACACCTTC. Protein product: CASSDGTGLPRYYGYTF.

This clonotype came up many times. The V call is TRBV11-2, the J call TRBJ2-5; 7 nucleotides match TRBD2. V lost 2 bases to trimming and J lost 0 bases; unmatched junction nucleotides: 9. Germline values: CDR1 SGHAT, CDR2 FQNNGV. The CDR3 sequence is 17 residues long. DNA for the CDR3: TGTGCCAGCAGCTTACGGGGGGATCAGGTGTACCAAGAGACCCAGTACTTC. This codes for CASSLRGDQVYQETQYF.

This clonotype was found many times. The genes are TRBV4-1 and TRBJ2-7; 12 bases map to TRBD1. Germline trimming cut 2 bases from V and 2 bases from J; bases unmatched to any gene: 7. The CDR3 is 17 residues long. The germline V gene encodes CDR1 MGHRA and CDR2 YSYEKL. CDR3 coding DNA: TGCGCCAGCAGCCAAATTGGGGACAGGGGGCTAGCCTACGAGCAGTACTTC. Residues: CASSQIGDRGLAYEQYF.

This clonotype has at least ten counts. V gene TRBV7-9 combines with J gene TRBJ1-2, with 10 bases fitting TRBD1. After removal of 5 bases from V and 8 bases from J, the junction contained 8 bases not matched to a gene. CDR3 length equals 14 residues. Germline values: CDR1 SEHNR, CDR2 FQNEAQ (reference sequence). The CDR3 is CASSPGTGVRGYTF. The CDR3 bases are TGTGCCAGCAGCCCCGGGACAGGGGTTAGAGGCTACACCTTC. The whole variable domain, filled in from reference TRBV7-9 and TRBJ1-2, reads DTGVSQNPRHKITKRGQNVTFRCDPISEHNRLYWYRQTLGQGPEFLTYFQNEAQLEKSRLLSDRFSAERPKGSFSTLEIQRTEQGDSAMYLCASSPGTGVRGYTFGSGTRLTVV.

This clonotype has a count of ten or more. V usage is TRBV4-1 and J usage is TRBJ1-1, with D maybe TRBD1 (5 bases). This CDR3 is built from 14 residues. Trimming cost V 10 bases and J 1 base, with 16 bases left between them. CDR1 MGHRA and CDR2 YSYEKL come from the germline V gene. Here the CDR3 DNA reads TGCGCCACCCGGGGCCCGCTTAAGAACACTGAAGCTTTCTTT. Its translation: CATRGPLKNTEAFF.

This clonotype was seen many times. V is TRBV15 and J is TRBJ1-3, with unresolved D. Germline lookup yields CDR1 LNHNV and CDR2 YYDKDF (reference sequence). Trimming took off 5 bases at V and 4 bases at J, with 9 bases between the two ends. This CDR3 is built from 13 residues. CDR3 in amino acids: CATSPSGGNTIYF. For the CDR3, the DNA is TGTGCCACCAGCCCCTCGGGCGGAAACACCATATATTTT.

Many counts were recorded for this clonotype. The V gene is TRBV3-1, the J gene TRBJ2-4; TRBD2 matches 9 bases. V gave up 0 bases and J gave up 8 bases; unmatched junction bases: 5. The CDR3 runs 15 residues. The V gene's germline CDR1 is LGHDT and CDR2 YNNKEL (reference sequence). The CDR3 sequence is CASSQDSGRSHIQYF. The CDR3 bases are TGTGCCAGCAGCCAAGATAGCGGGAGAAGCCACATTCAGTACTTC.

This clonotype came up many times. At one end, the junction sequence differs from germline, possibly due to a read error. The rearrangement joins TRBV6-2 or TRBV6-3 to TRBJ2-7; 8 bases match TRBD1. This CDR3 is built from 12 residues. CDR1 is MNHEY and CDR2 is SVGEGT in the germline V gene. Here the CDR3 DNA reads TGTGCCAGCAGTCCTTGGGACAGGAAGACCGTCTTC. Its protein product is CASSPWDRKTVF.

This clonotype occurred many times. The chain carries TRBV7-2 and TRBJ2-2, with a weak D call TRBD1 (6 bases). Looked up from germline, CDR1 is SGHTA and CDR2 is FQGNSA. The CDR3 extends over 13 amino acids. V was shortened by 11 bases and J by 5 bases, with 15 bases between the two germline ends. The CDR3 spells CAGYRDYTGELFF. The CDR3 nucleotides read TGTGCCGGATACAGGGATTATACCGGGGAGCTGTTTTTT.